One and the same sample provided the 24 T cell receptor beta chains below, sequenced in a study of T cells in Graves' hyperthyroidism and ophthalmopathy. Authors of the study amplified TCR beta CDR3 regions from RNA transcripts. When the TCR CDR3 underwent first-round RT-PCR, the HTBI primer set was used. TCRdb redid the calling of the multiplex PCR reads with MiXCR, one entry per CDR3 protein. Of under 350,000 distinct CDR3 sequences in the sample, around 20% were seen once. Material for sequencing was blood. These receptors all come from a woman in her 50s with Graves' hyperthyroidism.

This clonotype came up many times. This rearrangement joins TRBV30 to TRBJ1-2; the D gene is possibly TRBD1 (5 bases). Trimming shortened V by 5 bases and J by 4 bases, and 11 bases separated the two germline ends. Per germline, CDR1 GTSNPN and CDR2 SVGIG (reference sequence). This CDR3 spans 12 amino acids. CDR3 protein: CAWGRTSYGYTF. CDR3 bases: TGTGCCTGGGGAAGGACATCCTATGGCTACACCTTC.

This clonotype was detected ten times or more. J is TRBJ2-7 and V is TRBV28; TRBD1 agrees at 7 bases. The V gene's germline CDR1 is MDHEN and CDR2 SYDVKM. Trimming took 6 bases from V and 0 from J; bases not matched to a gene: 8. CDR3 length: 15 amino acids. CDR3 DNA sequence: TGTGCCAGCAGCAGACCACAGGGGAGCTCCTACGAGCAGTACTTC. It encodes CASSRPQGSSYEQYF.

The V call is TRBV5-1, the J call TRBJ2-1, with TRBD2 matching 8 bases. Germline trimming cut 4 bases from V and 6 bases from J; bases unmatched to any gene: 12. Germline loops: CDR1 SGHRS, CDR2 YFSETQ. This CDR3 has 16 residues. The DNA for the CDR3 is TGCGCCAGCAGCCCGGAAGGACTAGCTGTTTCCAATGAGCAGTTCTTC. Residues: CASSPEGLAVSNEQFF.

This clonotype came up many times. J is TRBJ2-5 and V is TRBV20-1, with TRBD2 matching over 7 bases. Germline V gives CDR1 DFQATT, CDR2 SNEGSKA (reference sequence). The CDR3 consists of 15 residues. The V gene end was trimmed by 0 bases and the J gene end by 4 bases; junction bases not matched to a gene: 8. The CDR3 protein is CSARERGRALETQYF. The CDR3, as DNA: TGCAGTGCTAGAGAGAGAGGGAGGGCCCTAGAGACCCAGTACTTC.

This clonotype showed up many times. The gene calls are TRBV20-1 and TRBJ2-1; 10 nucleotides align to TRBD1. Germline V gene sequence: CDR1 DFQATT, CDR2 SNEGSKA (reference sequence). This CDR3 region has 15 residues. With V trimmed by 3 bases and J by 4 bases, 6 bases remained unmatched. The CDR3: CSASRPGQGYNEQFF. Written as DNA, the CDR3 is TGCAGTGCTAGCCGACCGGGACAGGGGTACAATGAGCAGTTCTTC.

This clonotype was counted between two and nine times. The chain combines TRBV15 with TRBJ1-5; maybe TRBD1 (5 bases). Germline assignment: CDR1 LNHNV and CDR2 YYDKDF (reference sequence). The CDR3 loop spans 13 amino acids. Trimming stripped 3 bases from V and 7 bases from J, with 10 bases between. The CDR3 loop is CATSRLTGQPQHF. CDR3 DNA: TGTGCCACCAGCAGGTTAACAGGACAGCCCCAGCATTTT.

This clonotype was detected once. The CDR3 loop reads CASSLIGTGGNEQFF. The CDR3 DNA sequence: TGTGCCAGCAGCTTGATTGGGACAGGGGGCAATGAGCAGTTCTTC. The chain is built from TRBV5-4 and TRBJ2-1, with 11 nucleotides matching TRBD1. This CDR3 region has 15 residues. With V trimmed by 1 base and J by 6 bases, 3 bases remained unmatched. The germline CDR1 and CDR2 sequences are SGHNT and YYREEE (reference sequence).

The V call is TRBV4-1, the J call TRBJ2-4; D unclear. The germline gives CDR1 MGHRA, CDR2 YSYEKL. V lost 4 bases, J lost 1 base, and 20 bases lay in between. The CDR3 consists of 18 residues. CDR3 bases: TGCGCCAGCAGCCCCGGCGGACGAGGACCTATCGCCAAAAACATTCAGTACTTC. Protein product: CASSPGGRGPIAKNIQYF.

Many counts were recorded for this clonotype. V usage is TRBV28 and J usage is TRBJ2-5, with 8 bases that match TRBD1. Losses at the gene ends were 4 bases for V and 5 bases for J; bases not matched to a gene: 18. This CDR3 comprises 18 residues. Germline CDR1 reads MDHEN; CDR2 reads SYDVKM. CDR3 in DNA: TGTGCCAGCAGTTCCCCGGACAGGGTTCTATCACTTTGGGAGACCCAGTACTTC. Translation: CASSSPDRVLSLWETQYF.

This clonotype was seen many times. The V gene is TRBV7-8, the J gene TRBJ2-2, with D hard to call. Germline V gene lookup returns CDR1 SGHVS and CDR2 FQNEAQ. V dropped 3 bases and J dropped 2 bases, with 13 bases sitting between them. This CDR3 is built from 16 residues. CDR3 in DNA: TGTGCCAGCAGCTTCGGAATCGTGGGAAACACCGGGGAGCTGTTTTTT. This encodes CASSFGIVGNTGELFF.

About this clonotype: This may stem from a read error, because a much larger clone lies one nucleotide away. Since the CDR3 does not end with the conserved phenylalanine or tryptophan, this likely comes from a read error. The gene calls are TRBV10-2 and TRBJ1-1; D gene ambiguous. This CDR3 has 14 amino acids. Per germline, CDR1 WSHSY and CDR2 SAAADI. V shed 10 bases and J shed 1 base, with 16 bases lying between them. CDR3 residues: CATRFGGPNTEAFS. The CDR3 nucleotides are TGCGCCACCCGGTTTGGCGGACCGAACACTGAAGCTTTCTCT.

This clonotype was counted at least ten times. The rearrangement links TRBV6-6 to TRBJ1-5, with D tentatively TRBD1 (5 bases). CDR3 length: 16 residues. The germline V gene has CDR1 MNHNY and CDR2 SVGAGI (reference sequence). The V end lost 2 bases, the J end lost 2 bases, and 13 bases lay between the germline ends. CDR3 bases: TGTGCCAGCAGTTACCTGGGGCACGATGGCAATCAGCCCCAGCATTTT. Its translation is CASSYLGHDGNQPQHF.

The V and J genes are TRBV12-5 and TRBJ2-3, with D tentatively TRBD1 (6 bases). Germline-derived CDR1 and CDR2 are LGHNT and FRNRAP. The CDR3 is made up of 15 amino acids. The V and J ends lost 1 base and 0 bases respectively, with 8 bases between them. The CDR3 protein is CASGLGTVSTDTQYF. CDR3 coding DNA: TGTGCTAGTGGTTTGGGGACAGTTAGCACAGATACGCAGTATTTT.

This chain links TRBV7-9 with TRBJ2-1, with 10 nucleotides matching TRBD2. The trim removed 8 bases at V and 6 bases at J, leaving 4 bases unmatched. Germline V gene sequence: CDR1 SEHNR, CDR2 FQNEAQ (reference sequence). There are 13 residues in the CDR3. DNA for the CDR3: TGTGCCAGCGGGGGACTAGCGCGCAATGAGCAGTTCTTC. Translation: CASGGLARNEQFF.

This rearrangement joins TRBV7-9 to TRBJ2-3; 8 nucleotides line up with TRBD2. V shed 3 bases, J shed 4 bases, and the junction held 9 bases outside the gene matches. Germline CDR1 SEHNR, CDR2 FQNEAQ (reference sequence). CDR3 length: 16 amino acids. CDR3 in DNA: TGTGCCAGCAGCTTTTCCCGCGGGGGGATCCCAGATACGCAGTATTTT. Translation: CASSFSRGGIPDTQYF.

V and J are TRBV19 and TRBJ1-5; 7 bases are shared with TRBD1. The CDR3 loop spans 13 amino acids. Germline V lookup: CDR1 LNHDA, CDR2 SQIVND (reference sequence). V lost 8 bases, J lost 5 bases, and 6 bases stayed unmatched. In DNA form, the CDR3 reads TGTGCCAGTTCTGGACAGGTAGATCAGCCCCAGCATTTT. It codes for CASSGQVDQPQHF.

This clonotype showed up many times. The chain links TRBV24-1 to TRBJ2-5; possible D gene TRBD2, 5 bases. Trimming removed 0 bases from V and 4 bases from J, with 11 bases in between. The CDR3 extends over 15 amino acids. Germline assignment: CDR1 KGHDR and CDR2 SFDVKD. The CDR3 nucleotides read TGTGCCACCAGTGATTTGCAAACGGGGAGAGAGACCCAGTACTTC. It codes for CATSDLQTGRETQYF.

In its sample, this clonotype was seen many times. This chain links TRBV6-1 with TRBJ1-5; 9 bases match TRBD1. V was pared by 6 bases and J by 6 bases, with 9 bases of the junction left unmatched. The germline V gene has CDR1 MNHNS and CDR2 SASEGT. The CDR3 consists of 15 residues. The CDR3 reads CASRVDRGTGQPQHF. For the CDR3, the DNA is TGTGCCAGCAGAGTAGACAGGGGGACTGGTCAGCCCCAGCATTTT.

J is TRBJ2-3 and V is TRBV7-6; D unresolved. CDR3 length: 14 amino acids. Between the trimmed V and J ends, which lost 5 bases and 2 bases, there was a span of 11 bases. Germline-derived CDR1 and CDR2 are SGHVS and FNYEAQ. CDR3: CASSPDIVTDTQYF. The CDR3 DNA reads TGTGCCAGCAGCCCAGACATTGTCACAGATACGCAGTATTTT.

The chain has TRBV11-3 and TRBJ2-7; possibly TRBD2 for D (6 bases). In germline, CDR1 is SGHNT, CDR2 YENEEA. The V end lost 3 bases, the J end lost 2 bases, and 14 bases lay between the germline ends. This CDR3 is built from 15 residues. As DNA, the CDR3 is TGTGCCAGCAGCTTCAAGGGGACTGATACCTACGAGCAGTACTTC. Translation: CASSFKGTDTYEQYF.

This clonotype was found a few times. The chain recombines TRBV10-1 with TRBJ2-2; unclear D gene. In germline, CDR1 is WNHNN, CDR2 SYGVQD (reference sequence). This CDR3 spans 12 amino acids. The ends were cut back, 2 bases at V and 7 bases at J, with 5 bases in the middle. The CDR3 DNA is TGCGCCAGCAGTGAGGTGGTCGGGGAGCTGTTTTTT. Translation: CASSEVVGELFF.

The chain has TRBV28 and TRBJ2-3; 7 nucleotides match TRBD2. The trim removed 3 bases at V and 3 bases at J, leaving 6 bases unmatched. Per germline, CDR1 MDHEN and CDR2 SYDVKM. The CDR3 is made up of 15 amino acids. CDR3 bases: TGTGCCAGCAGTTTTGGTGCAGCGGGGACAGATACGCAGTATTTT. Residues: CASSFGAAGTDTQYF. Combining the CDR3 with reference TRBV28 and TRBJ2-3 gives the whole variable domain DVKVTQSSRYLVKRTGEKVFLECVQDMDHENMFWYRQDPGLGLRLIYFSYDVKMKEKGDIPEGYSVSREKKERFSLILESASTNQTSMYLCASSFGAAGTDTQYFGPGTRLTVL.

DNA of the CDR3: TGTGCCAGCCGGGCTCCGGGACTAGCCATCAATGAGCAGTTCTTC. This sequence encodes CASRAPGLAINEQFF. The chain couples TRBV7-9 to TRBJ2-1; TRBD2 matches 9 bases. Trimming took 8 bases from V and 6 from J; bases not matched to a gene: 11. Germline assignment: CDR1 SEHNR and CDR2 FQNEAQ (reference sequence). CDR3 size: 15 residues.

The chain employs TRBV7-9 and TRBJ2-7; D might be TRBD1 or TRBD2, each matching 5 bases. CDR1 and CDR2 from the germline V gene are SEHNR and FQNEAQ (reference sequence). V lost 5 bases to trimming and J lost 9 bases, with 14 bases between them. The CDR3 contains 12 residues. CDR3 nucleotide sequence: TGTGCCAGCAGCCCCGAGGGCCAGGGGCAGTACTTC. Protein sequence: CASSPEGQGQYF.